The T cell receptor (beta chain) under discussion was sequenced for a study of shared clonotypes between healthy human individuals. Adult Caucasians living in Nashville, Tennessee made up all of the donors. The germline CDR1 and CDR2 sequences are ENHRY and SYGVKD. The CDR3 covers 12 residues. Of note for this clone: The target antigen is unknown. Compared with germline, one end of the junction differs, possibly owing to a read error. Distinct nucleotide sequences in the sample also encode this CDR3.

Replicate PCRs run on unsorted PBMC used roughly 0.3 ug DNA, which was approximately 30,000 T cell genomes. Sequencing was performed on unsorted PBMC DNA using ten immunoSEQ deep assay plates. Clones were read by immunoSEQ multiplex PCR, and TCRdb kept only the in-frame ones, dropping some. The table includes around 480,000 clones, approximately 79% detected once. Study observations and caveats: What limited the represented genetic and exposure-history diversity was the small number of donors.

This chain links TRBV10-3 with TRBJ1-1, with TRBD1 as a possible D gene (6 bases). This receptor was obtained from a woman aged 40 to 50 in good health. Some clones in this sample may be carry-over from other donors' samples. Sequencing was carried out using PBMCs. DNA of the CDR3: TGCGCCATTGGGACACCTAACACTGAAGCTTTCTTT. Encoded protein: CAIGTPNTEAFF.